The 21 T cell receptor beta chains below all came from one sample that was sequenced in a study of blood T cell repertoires in COVID-19. Measured with immunoSEQ multiplex PCR; TCRdb has only the in-frame clones, and not every one. The sample has about 50,000 clones; about 86% are singletons. The sequenced sample consisted of peripheral blood. The receptors here all came from a woman of 80 years or more with acute or convalescent COVID-19.

V gene TRBV29-1 combines with J gene TRBJ1-1, with no clear D. This CDR3 is 10 amino acids long. With 3 bases removed from V and 7 bases from J, the gap between germline ends came to 6 bases. Germline-derived CDR1 and CDR2 are SQVTM and ANQGSEA. In nucleotides, the CDR3 is TGCAGCGTTGAGTCGGGTGAAGCTTTCTTT. Residues: CSVESGEAFF.

The chain has TRBV5-6 and TRBJ2-5, with TRBD2 matching 10 bases. There are 17 residues in the CDR3. Germline V gene lookup returns CDR1 SGHDT and CDR2 YYEEEE. The V and J ends lost 1 base and 2 bases, in that order; junction bases with no gene match: 8. In nucleotides, the CDR3 is TGTGCCAGCAGCTTGAGAAGCGGGGGGGCCGGACAAGAGACCCAGTACTTC. It encodes CASSLRSGGAGQETQYF.

The gene calls are TRBV7-9 and TRBJ2-5; tentatively, D is TRBD2 (5 bases). The CDR3 is 14 residues long. The germline V and J ends were trimmed by 3 bases and 4 bases, with 12 bases remaining between them. CDR1 is SEHNR, CDR2 FQNEAQ, per germline (reference sequence). The DNA for the CDR3 is TGTGCCAGCAGCTTTCCCGGGGTTGGAGAGACCCAGTACTTC. Protein sequence: CASSFPGVGETQYF.

The rearrangement joins TRBV6-5 to TRBJ2-2; tentatively, D is TRBD2 (6 bases). This CDR3 comprises 14 residues. Trimming removed 6 bases at V and 2 bases at J, with 10 bases between. Germline CDR1 and CDR2: MNHEY and SVGAGI. CDR3 sequence reads: CASSGRYNTGELFF. The CDR3 region has the DNA TGTGCCAGCAGCGGGAGATATAACACCGGGGAGCTGTTTTTT.

The gene calls are TRBV19 and TRBJ2-5; 7 bases line up with TRBD1. Germline V gene data show CDR1 as LNHDA and CDR2 as SQIVND (reference sequence). V trimming: 1 base; J trimming: 7 bases; junction bases outside the gene matches: 12. This CDR3 has 16 amino acids. The DNA for the CDR3 is TGTGCCAGTAGTATAGGATCCGGGACAGCAAAAGGGACCCAGTACTTC. It specifies CASSIGSGTAKGTQYF.

The chain couples TRBV3-1 (or the pseudogene TRBV3-2) to TRBJ1-1, with TRBD1 identical over 8 bases. Germline V gene data show CDR1 as LGHDT and CDR2 as YNNKEL (reference sequence). V trimming: 4 bases; J trimming: 3 bases; junction bases outside the gene matches: 4. The CDR3 is 14 amino acids. CDR3 DNA: TGTGCCAGCAGCCCACAGGGGGGCTACACTGAAGCTTTCTTT. As protein: CASSPQGGYTEAFF.

This chain connects TRBV5-1 to TRBJ1-1; D not resolved. Germline assignment: CDR1 SGHRS and CDR2 YFSETQ. Between the trimmed V and J ends, which lost 5 bases and 7 bases, there was a span of 9 bases. CDR3 length: 11 amino acids. The CDR3 DNA reads TGCGCCAGCAGATTACAGCATGAAGCTTTCTTT. Amino acid sequence: CASRLQHEAFF.

This chain uses TRBV4-1 with TRBJ1-2, with 9 bases aligning to TRBD1. The germline V gene encodes CDR1 MGHRA and CDR2 YSYEKL. V shed 1 base, J shed 8 bases, and the junction held 5 bases outside the gene matches. There are 14 residues in the CDR3. CDR3 DNA: TGCGCCAGCAGCCAAGCCGGACAGGGGTACGGCTACACCTTC. Translation gives CASSQAGQGYGYTF.

The chain links TRBV30 to TRBJ1-2; D remains ambiguous. Germline CDR1 and CDR2: GTSNPN and SVGIG (reference sequence). V was clipped by 3 bases and J by 4 bases, with 9 bases between them. CDR3 length equals 12 residues. Written as DNA, the CDR3 is TGTGCCTGGAGCCAGGCCCTCTATGGCTACACCTTC. Its protein is CAWSQALYGYTF.

The V call is TRBV5-6, the J call TRBJ2-7, with 12 bases identical to TRBD2. The V gene's germline CDR1 is SGHDT and CDR2 YYEEEE. Unmatched junction bases numbered 6, after V lost 3 bases and J lost 2 bases. The CDR3 runs to 16 residues. The CDR3 region has the DNA TGTGCCAGCAGCTCCACGACTAGCGGGGGAGCCTACGAGCAGTACTTC. It yields the protein CASSSTTSGGAYEQYF.

The V and J genes are TRBV27 and TRBJ1-2; tentative D call: TRBD1 (5 bases). The germline CDR1 and CDR2 sequences are MNHEY and SMNVEV (reference sequence). Deletions cut 7 bases from V and 1 base from J, with 13 bases between. This CDR3 is 14 amino acids long. DNA of the CDR3: TGTGCCAGCAACCTCCGGGACTATAACTATGGCTACACCTTC. Translation: CASNLRDYNYGYTF.

The chain is built from TRBV12-2 and TRBJ2-2; the DNA was not used to check the table's D call, TRBD2. TRBV12-2 is recorded as a pseudogene. The CDR3 contains 17 residues. The CDR3 sequence is CASRLGGAGTNTGELFF. For the CDR3, the DNA is TGTGCAAGTCGCTTAGGAGGGGCGGGAACGAACACCGGGGAGCTGTTTTTT.

The chain joins TRBV24-1 to TRBJ2-7, with D tentatively TRBD1 (6 bases). Germline CDR1 is KGHDR and CDR2 is SFDVKD. The V gene lost 8 bases and the J gene lost 2 bases, with 12 bases spanning the gap. This CDR3 is built from 13 residues. CDR3 in DNA: TGTGCCACCATTTGGGACAAACCCTACGAGCAGTACTTC. Translated: CATIWDKPYEQYF.

J is TRBJ2-7 and V is TRBV6-1; 9 bases agree with TRBD2. The V and J ends lost 3 bases and 2 bases, in that order; junction bases with no gene match: 2. The CDR3 is 14 residues long. The V gene's germline CDR1 is MNHNS and CDR2 SASEGT. The CDR3 protein is CASSESGGTYEQYF. The CDR3 region has the DNA TGTGCCAGCAGTGAGAGCGGGGGGACCTACGAGCAGTACTTC.

This clone was detected only once. The CDR3 bases are TGTGCCATTCCCGTCTTTGCGGGGGCACCCTACGAGCAGTACTTC. Translation: CAIPVFAGAPYEQYF. This chain links TRBV6-5 with TRBJ2-7, with a possible D match to TRBD2 (7 bases). The CDR3 covers 15 residues. Between the trimmed V and J ends, which lost 10 bases and 2 bases, there was a span of 21 bases. Germline values: CDR1 MNHEY, CDR2 SVGAGI.

The chain recombines TRBV5-1 with TRBJ2-1, with 9 bases lining up with TRBD1. The trim removed 2 bases at V and 4 bases at J, leaving 7 bases unmatched. This CDR3 is built from 16 residues. Germline CDR1 reads SGHRS; CDR2 reads YFSETQ. The CDR3 DNA reads TGCGCCAGCAGCTTAACGCCCGGACAGGGGTACAATGAGCAGTTCTTC. Translated: CASSLTPGQGYNEQFF.

This clone was counted a single time. V is TRBV7-3 and J is TRBJ2-1; TRBD2 matches at 11 bases. The trim removed 0 bases at V and 6 bases at J, leaving 1 base unmatched. Germline CDR1 and CDR2: SGHTA and FQGTGA. This CDR3 contains 15 residues. The CDR3 DNA reads as TGTGCCAGCAGCTTAACGGGGACTAGCGGCAATGAGCAGTTCTTC. Translating it yields CASSLTGTSGNEQFF.

This clone was observed a single time. This chain links TRBV9 with TRBJ2-7, with D possibly being TRBD2 (7 bases). There are 16 residues in the CDR3. Germline CDR1 reads SGDLS; CDR2 reads YYNGEE. V was clipped by 0 bases and J by 0 bases, with 13 bases between them. The CDR3 nucleotides read TGTGCCAGCAGCGTAGGAGGGGGGGGCCGCTCCTACGAGCAGTACTTC. Encoded protein: CASSVGGGGRSYEQYF.

The rearrangement uses TRBV3-1 (or the pseudogene TRBV3-2) and TRBJ1-6; no clear D. The ends were cut back, 3 bases at V and 5 bases at J, with 14 bases in the middle. CDR3 length: 16 amino acids. Germline V lookup: CDR1 LGHDT, CDR2 YNNKEL (reference sequence). CDR3 nucleotides: TGTGCCAGCAGCCAGATCTTGGCGCGGGATAATTCACCCCTCCACTTT. This sequence encodes CASSQILARDNSPLHF.

This clone has just one count. V usage is TRBV7-6 and J usage is TRBJ1-4, with no clear D. Per the germline V gene, CDR1 is SGHVS and CDR2 is FNYEAQ. V was clipped by 0 bases and J by 11 bases, with 16 bases between them. The CDR3 covers 15 residues. The CDR3 DNA reads as TGTGCCAGCAGCTTAGCGGAGTGGGCCCGGGAGAAACTGTTTTTT. Amino acid sequence: CASSLAEWAREKLFF. Based on the CDR3 plus reference TRBV7-6 and TRBJ1-4, the full variable domain is GAGVSQSPRYKVTKRGQDVALRCDPISGHVSLYWYRQALGQGPEFLTYFNYEAQQDKSGLPNDRFSAERPEGSISTLTIQRTEQRDSAMYRCASSLAEWAREKLFFGSGTQLSVL.

The chain recombines TRBV30 with TRBJ1-6, with D maybe TRBD1 (5 bases). This CDR3 has 13 amino acids. From germline, CDR1 is GTSNPN and CDR2 SVGIG (reference sequence). Trimming cost V 3 bases and J 7 bases, with 10 bases left between them. The CDR3 is CAWSQAGNSPLHF. The CDR3 DNA follows: TGTGCCTGGAGCCAAGCAGGGAATTCACCCCTCCACTTT.